A selection of T cell receptor beta chains follows, all from one sample in a study of CD8 T cells in ankylosing spondylitis. TCRdb passed the 5' RACE reads through MiXCR, listing each CDR3 protein once. The data contain roughly 69,000 distinct CDR3 sequences, less than 6% of them singletons. Sequencing was carried out using blood, either unsorted or a sorted T cell fraction (not recorded which). Receptors were obtained from a male donor with ankylosing spondylitis or in good health (not recorded which). Each CDR3 is given with its conserved first and last residue. Fields, in order: V gene, CDR3 protein.

v_call: TRBV24-1; cdr3_aa: CATSVGADTQYF
v_call: TRBV5-1; cdr3_aa: CASSPRTESQNTGELFF
v_call: TRBV20-1; cdr3_aa: CSAYDGRKDNSPLHF
v_call: TRBV28; cdr3_aa: CASSRQGAVGETQYF
v_call: TRBV6-6; cdr3_aa: CASSYQRQGAQYF
v_call: TRBV11-2; cdr3_aa: CASSLDEGMVDTQYF
v_call: TRBV7-2; cdr3_aa: CASSHGDLYGYTF
v_call: TRBV27; cdr3_aa: CASSFFQGASYEQYF
v_call: TRBV29-1; cdr3_aa: CSVTWTGNTGELFF
v_call: TRBV29-1; cdr3_aa: CSVFKYNEQFF
v_call: TRBV4-1; cdr3_aa: CASSRGQGNYEQYF
v_call: TRBV20-1; cdr3_aa: CSARELQPQHF
v_call: TRBV7-2; cdr3_aa: CASSLLDRDNEQFF
v_call: TRBV7-2; cdr3_aa: CASSLADRTKQYF
v_call: TRBV5-1; cdr3_aa: CASSSRQGNTEAFF
v_call: TRBV18; cdr3_aa: CASSGRPTSLFF
v_call: TRBV20-1; cdr3_aa: CSARGVAGTLTYNEQFF
v_call: TRBV3-1; cdr3_aa: CACCQDRSSQETQYF
v_call: TRBV4-2; cdr3_aa: CASSTRTGEHQPQHF
v_call: TRBV7-2; cdr3_aa: CASSLGSSGLTEAFF
v_call: TRBV4-1; cdr3_aa: CASRPTGSYEQYF
v_call: TRBV5-6; cdr3_aa: CASSLGTGLSNQPQHF
v_call: TRBV15; cdr3_aa: CATSRGDRNQPQHF
v_call: TRBV6-1; cdr3_aa: CASSAADTQYF
v_call: TRBV29-1; cdr3_aa: CSVDSGAPSGYGYTF
v_call: TRBV28; cdr3_aa: CASTSPGLVMGKFNEQFF
v_call: TRBV30; cdr3_aa: CAWRLGLARLQETQYF
v_call: TRBV12-3/TRBV12-4; cdr3_aa: CASSPTGGSYNEQFF
v_call: TRBV4-3; cdr3_aa: CASSPSGGPDNEQFF
v_call: TRBV18; cdr3_aa: CASSIGQQETQYF
v_call: TRBV6-5; cdr3_aa: CASSYGGSANEKLFF
v_call: TRBV9; cdr3_aa: CASSVAMNSLTDTQYF
v_call: TRBV19; cdr3_aa: CASSAVENFGTDTQYF
v_call: TRBV7-3; cdr3_aa: CASSSAAGGWDTQYF
v_call: TRBV5-1; cdr3_aa: CASSHGGRQETQYF